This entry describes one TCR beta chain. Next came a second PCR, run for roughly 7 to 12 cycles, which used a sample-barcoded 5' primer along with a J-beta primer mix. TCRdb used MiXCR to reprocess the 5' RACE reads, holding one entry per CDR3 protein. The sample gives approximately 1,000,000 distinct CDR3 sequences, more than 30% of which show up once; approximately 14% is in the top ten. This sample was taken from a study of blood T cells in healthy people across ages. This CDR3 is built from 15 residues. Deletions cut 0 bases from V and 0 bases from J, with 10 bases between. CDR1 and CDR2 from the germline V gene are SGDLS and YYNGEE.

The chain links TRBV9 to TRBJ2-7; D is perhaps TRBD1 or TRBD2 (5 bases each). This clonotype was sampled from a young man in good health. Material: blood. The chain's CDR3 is CASSVGYGTSYEQYF. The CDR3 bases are TGTGCCAGCAGCGTAGGGTATGGGACCTCCTACGAGCAGTACTTC.